The 27 T cell receptor beta chains given below trace back to one sample, sequenced in a study of regulatory T cells in long-lasting Graves disease. Arm-PCR of CDR3 regions and iRepertoire HTBI primers were the basis on which TCR beta libraries were built. Using its own MiXCR run on the multiplex PCR reads, TCRdb lists one record per CDR3 protein. The data show fewer than 450,000 distinct CDR3 sequences, with around 21% seen just once and under 25% held by the top ten. Described time point: persistent/refractory GD, antithyroid drugs over 5 years with positive TRAb. After RNA was extracted from PBMCs, the TCR library was made from it. The sequencing here drew on peripheral blood mononuclear cells (PBMCs), taken when the disease was refractory, from a patient treated with antithyroid drugs. These receptor sequences come from a female donor with Graves disease.

This clonotype appeared many times. The chain couples TRBV7-2 to TRBJ2-7; D is possibly TRBD1 (6 bases). Trimming left V 3 bases short and J 2 bases short, with 14 bases between. The CDR3 is 15 amino acids. CDR1 SGHTA and CDR2 FQGNSA come from the germline V gene. The CDR3 here is CASSFFRGEAYEQYF. CDR3 nucleotides: TGTGCCAGCAGCTTTTTCAGGGGCGAGGCCTACGAGCAGTACTTC.

This chain connects TRBV4-3 to TRBJ2-7, with D tentatively TRBD1 or TRBD2 (6 bases each). Germline values: CDR1 LGHNA, CDR2 YSLEER. This CDR3 is 15 amino acids long. Trimming stripped 1 base from V and 7 bases from J, with 17 bases between. The CDR3 reads CASSQGGAGVGEQYF. The CDR3 nucleotides are TGCGCCAGCAGCCAAGGGGGGGCAGGGGTGGGAGAGCAGTACTTC.

This clonotype showed up many times. V gene TRBV27 combines with J gene TRBJ2-7; TRBD2 agrees at 13 bases. CDR1 and CDR2 (germline): MNHEY, SMNVEV (reference sequence). CDR3 size: 15 residues. Trimming took 4 bases from V and 6 from J; bases not matched to a gene: 6. In nucleotides, the CDR3 is TGTGCCAGCAGTTCCAAACTAGCGGGAGGGCGCGAGCAGTACTTC. Translated, it gives CASSSKLAGGREQYF.

This clonotype has more than one count but fewer than ten. The V call is TRBV7-9, the J call TRBJ1-1, with a possible D match to TRBD1 (6 bases). CDR1 is SEHNR and CDR2 is FQNEAQ in the germline V gene (reference sequence). Between the trimmed V and J ends, which lost 3 bases and 7 bases, there was a span of 18 bases. The CDR3 is 15 amino acids. The CDR3 nucleotides are TGTGCCAGCAGCTTCACCCTTATCCCGGACAGTGAAGCTTTCTTT. Translated: CASSFTLIPDSEAFF.

This clonotype has only a few counts. The V gene is TRBV20-1, the J gene TRBJ2-7; a weak D match, TRBD2 (6 bases). The CDR3 contains 15 residues. Germline V gene lookup returns CDR1 DFQATT and CDR2 SNEGSKA (reference sequence). V lost 3 bases, J lost 1 base, and 16 bases lay in between. The CDR3 DNA reads TGCAGTGCTAGTGGGGCCTACGGGGGATCCTACGAGCAGTACTTC. This translates into CSASGAYGGSYEQYF.

The V and J genes are TRBV19 and TRBJ2-3; D unclear. Germline V gene data show CDR1 as LNHDA and CDR2 as SQIVND (reference sequence). The CDR3 contains 11 residues. V lost 5 bases to trimming and J lost 8 bases, with 8 bases between them. CDR3 nucleotides: TGTGCCAGTAGTTATGGTCGTACGCAGTATTTT. Translated: CASSYGRTQYF.

V usage is TRBV5-6 and J usage is TRBJ1-1; D unresolved. The V end was cut by 0 bases, the J end by 1 base, with 7 bases between. Germline V gene data show CDR1 as SGHDT and CDR2 as YYEEEE. The CDR3 consists of 14 residues. CDR3 DNA: TGTGCCAGCAGCTTGGAACAGAGGAACACTGAAGCTTTCTTT. This encodes CASSLEQRNTEAFF.

Concerning this clonotype: It may be a read error: a sequence one base away is much more abundant. The chain couples TRBV12-3 or TRBV12-4 to TRBJ1-5; D is undetermined. CDR3 length: 14 residues. The CDR3 nucleotides read TGTGCCAGCGGTTTTCAGTTAGGCAATCAGCCCCAGCATTTT. It translates to CASGFQLGNQPQHF.

The rearrangement uses TRBV6-1 and TRBJ2-7, with a weak D call TRBD2 (5 bases). TRBJ2-1 matches the DNA end more closely, so the J call is doubtful. The length of the CDR3 is 14 residues. Germline CDR1 is MNHNS and CDR2 is SASEGT. Here the CDR3 reads CASSEDRGYNEQFF. CDR3 DNA sequence: TGTGCCAGCAGTGAGGACCGGGGCTACAATGAGCAGTTCTTC.

Ten or more counts support this clonotype. V is TRBV3-1 and J is TRBJ2-5; 8 bases agree with TRBD2. The CDR3 length is 15 residues. CDR1 is LGHDT and CDR2 is YNNKEL in the germline V gene (reference sequence). The V segment lost 2 bases and the J segment 5 bases; nucleotides outside the gene matches: 7. CDR3: CASSQQSGSGETQYF. CDR3 DNA sequence: TGTGCCAGCAGCCAACAAAGCGGGAGTGGGGAGACCCAGTACTTC.

CDR3 sequence (DNA): TGTGCCAGCATCTCCCCGACAGGGGGCACCGGGGAGGAGACCCAGTACTTC. It encodes CASISPTGGTGEETQYF. The chain uses TRBV6-1 and TRBJ2-5, with TRBD1 matching over 10 bases. This CDR3 comprises 17 residues. V was pared by 7 bases and J by 5 bases, with 16 bases of the junction left unmatched. Germline CDR1 MNHNS, CDR2 SASEGT.

V gene TRBV6-1 combines with J gene TRBJ2-7; TRBD1 matches 9 bases. The junction had 10 bases not matched to a gene; V was cut back by 6 bases and J by 7 bases. The CDR3 totals 14 residues. Germline V gene sequence: CDR1 MNHNS, CDR2 SASEGT. CDR3: CASRRTGGEKEQYF. In DNA, the CDR3 is TGTGCCAGCAGAAGAACAGGGGGCGAAAAGGAGCAGTACTTC.

This clonotype was recorded at least ten times. DNA for the CDR3: TGTGCCAGCAGTCTCGATGAAAAACTGTTTTTT. It codes for CASSLDEKLFF. The V gene is TRBV7-2, the J gene TRBJ1-4, with D unclear. CDR3 length equals 11 residues. CDR1 and CDR2 (germline): SGHTA, FQGNSA. Trimming shortened V by 6 bases and J by 6 bases, and 5 bases separated the two germline ends. Together with reference TRBV7-2 and TRBJ1-4, the CDR3 gives the full variable domain: GAGVSQSPSNKVTEKGKDVELRCDPISGHTALYWYRQSLGQGLEFLIYFQGNSAPDKSGLPSDRFSAERTGGSVSTLTIQRTQQEDSAVYLCASSLDEKLFFGSGTQLSVL.

The chain links TRBV20-1 to TRBJ2-7, with a possible D match to TRBD2 (6 bases). V lost 6 bases, J lost 7 bases, and 19 bases lay in between. This CDR3 is 13 amino acids long. Germline CDR1 is DFQATT and CDR2 is SNEGSKA (reference sequence). CDR3 residues: CSATGSSTGEQYF. The DNA of the CDR3 is TGCAGTGCAACCGGGAGCTCTACTGGGGAGCAGTACTTC.

The V call is TRBV20-1, the J call TRBJ2-5; 10 bases line up with TRBD1. The CDR3 length is 15 residues. Germline V gene lookup returns CDR1 DFQATT and CDR2 SNEGSKA (reference sequence). V was pared by 6 bases and J by 4 bases, with 11 bases of the junction left unmatched. The CDR3 protein is CSALRDRGHGETQYF. CDR3 sequence (DNA): TGCAGTGCACTCCGGGACAGGGGTCATGGAGAGACCCAGTACTTC.

V gene TRBV12-3 or TRBV12-4 combines with J gene TRBJ1-1, with D perhaps matching TRBD1 (6 bases). V shed 1 base and J shed 7 bases, with 10 bases lying between them. The CDR3 extends over 13 amino acids. DNA for the CDR3: TGTGCCAGCAGTTTAGTTGCGACAGGTGAAGCTTTCTTT. Its translation is CASSLVATGEAFF.

In its sample, this clonotype was seen many times. V usage is TRBV11-2 and J usage is TRBJ1-2; D unclear. The CDR3 consists of 14 residues. Trimming pared 4 bases from V and 4 bases from J, leaving 13 bases between. Germline loops: CDR1 SGHAT, CDR2 FQNNGV. CDR3 coding DNA: TGTGCCAGCAGCTCCGGCGGCTTGGGCTATGGCTACACCTTC. This gives the protein CASSSGGLGYGYTF.

The chain is built from TRBV3-1 and TRBJ2-7, with a weak D call TRBD2 (5 bases). Trimming pared 7 bases from V and 2 bases from J, leaving 15 bases between. The germline V gene encodes CDR1 LGHDT and CDR2 YNNKEL (reference sequence). This CDR3 comprises 14 residues. Here the CDR3 reads CASTLNRGTYEQYF. CDR3 nucleotide sequence: TGTGCCAGCACCCTGAACCGAGGGACCTACGAGCAGTACTTC.

The chain recombines TRBV9 with TRBJ1-2, with D uncertain. The CDR3 covers 13 residues. Germline values: CDR1 SGDLS, CDR2 YYNGEE. The V and J ends lost 0 bases and 5 bases respectively, with 8 bases between them. The CDR3 coding sequence is TGTGCCAGCAGCGTAGGCGAGGGATATGGCTACACCTTC. Translated, it gives CASSVGEGYGYTF.

The table lists this clonotype with a few counts. J is TRBJ2-2 and V is TRBV20-1; maybe TRBD1 (6 bases). The CDR3 spans 14 residues. Germline V gene lookup returns CDR1 DFQATT and CDR2 SNEGSKA (reference sequence). V lost 6 bases to trimming and J lost 8 bases, with 19 bases between them. The CDR3 loop reads CSARAGALKGELFF. The DNA of the CDR3 is TGCAGTGCGAGGGCAGGGGCACTAAAAGGGGAGCTGTTTTTT.

Of note for this clonotype: One base away lies a much larger clone, so this may be a sequencing read error. This rearrangement joins TRBV7-9 to TRBJ1-4; D gene ambiguous. The CDR3 covers 12 residues. Trimming removed 5 bases at V and 0 bases at J, with 1 base between. Germline V gene sequence: CDR1 SEHNR, CDR2 FQNEAQ (reference sequence). The CDR3 nucleotides read TGTGCCAGCAGCACAACTAATGAAAAACTGTTTTTT. This sequence encodes CASSTTNEKLFF.

This clonotype was counted only a few times. The gene calls are TRBV20-1 and TRBJ2-7, with TRBD2 identical over 8 bases. The CDR3 consists of 14 residues. CDR1 and CDR2 from the germline V gene are DFQATT and SNEGSKA (reference sequence). With V trimmed by 6 bases and J by 3 bases, 10 bases remained unmatched. CDR3: CSAGGGVAVYEQYF. The CDR3 DNA reads as TGCAGTGCCGGGGGGGGGGTGGCGGTCTACGAGCAGTACTTC.

This clonotype was counted many times. The chain couples TRBV7-8 to TRBJ2-7; weak D call: TRBD2 (6 bases). With 5 bases removed from V and 3 bases from J, the gap between germline ends came to 14 bases. The CDR3 is 14 residues long. From germline, CDR1 is SGHVS and CDR2 FQNEAQ. The CDR3 region has the DNA TGTGCCAGCAGCGTTCGCCGCGGGGTCTACGAGCAGTACTTC. Translation: CASSVRRGVYEQYF.

The sample holds many counts of this clonotype. The J gene is TRBJ1-5, the V gene TRBV12-3 or TRBV12-4; perhaps TRBD1 as D (5 bases). CDR3 length: 14 amino acids. With 5 bases removed from V and 4 bases from J, the gap between germline ends came to 12 bases. CDR3 region: CASSPRDGNQPQHF. The CDR3 DNA sequence: TGTGCCAGCAGTCCCCGGGACGGTAATCAGCCCCAGCATTTT.

This clonotype appeared a few times. The rearrangement uses TRBV5-6 and TRBJ1-1, with D unclear. The CDR3 runs 13 residues. Germline V CDR1 and CDR2: SGHDT, YYEEEE. Trimming took 2 bases from V and 5 from J, leaving 10 bases between them. The CDR3 DNA reads TGTGCCAGCAGCTTAGGCAGTCAGACTGAAGCTTTCTTT. Translated: CASSLGSQTEAFF.

This clonotype was counted at least ten times. The chain combines TRBV11-2 with TRBJ2-7; 10 nucleotides agree with TRBD2. Germline V CDR1 and CDR2: SGHAT, FQNNGV. This CDR3 contains 16 residues. Trimming took 3 bases from V and 2 from J; bases not matched to a gene: 7. CDR3 sequence (DNA): TGTGCCAGCAGCTTCAGGCTAGCGGGGGCCACCTACGAGCAGTACTTC. It is translated as CASSFRLAGATYEQYF. The full variable domain, with the rest looked up from reference TRBV11-2 and TRBJ2-7, is EAGVAQSPRYKIIEKRQSVAFWCNPISGHATLYWYQQILGQGPKLLIQFQNNGVVDDSQLPKDRFSAERLKGVDSTLKIQPAKLEDSAVYLCASSFRLAGATYEQYFGPGTRLTVT.

This clonotype was detected many times. The V gene is TRBV27, the J gene TRBJ2-7; D tentatively fits TRBD1 or TRBD2 (6 bases each). Deletions cut 6 bases from V and 7 bases from J, with 16 bases between. The CDR3 is made up of 13 amino acids. Germline V gives CDR1 MNHEY, CDR2 SMNVEV (reference sequence). CDR3 residues: CASSPPGAREQYF. In nucleotides, the CDR3 is TGTGCCAGCAGCCCTCCGGGGGCAAGGGAGCAGTACTTC.